The sequence of this T cell receptor beta chain was determined in a study of cytomegalovirus exposure and HLA in healthy donors (dated by TCRdb to the late 2010s). General notes on the study: A later analysis indicated that the 120 validation repertoires were generated on the platform also employed for the roughly 730 repertoires of the first cohort. To predict cytomegalovirus infection status, the study combined high-throughput TCR immunosequencing, statistical association of individual TCRs with disease status, and machine learning. A separate validation cohort of 100 to 150 different subjects was used in addition to the approximately 670-subject first cohort. The aim of the study was to test whether cataloging public T cell receptors could identify signatures of past pathogen exposure.

Sequences LNHDA (CDR1) and SQIVND (CDR2) are obtained from the germline V gene (reference sequence). Trimming leaves V shorter by 6 bases and J shorter by 9 bases, with the junction holding 8 bases beyond the gene matches. Reading from cysteine to phenylalanine, the CDR3 counts 13 amino acids. The entry retains the CDR3 DNA only, 39 bases that are in frame from base 1. To prepare the library, the immunoSEQ multiplex PCR assay was applied. The source study handled its data this way. To diagnose cytomegalovirus status from the catalog of TCR beta chain sequences, a statistical classification framework was built. Sourced from immuneACCESS, this table was stored by TCRdb with only in-frame sequences that have V and J called. A share of the clones is absent; for the studies checked, an unresolved V gene accounts for under half, and the remainder has no known explanation. Clone size and V and J calls were adopted from that table, with D and trimming inferred from the DNA. The sample contains about 130,000 clones, nearly 90% of them found a single time. The biggest ten clones account for 0.95% to 1.5% of the sample.

On the study overall, not on this receptor specifically: In vitro tests confirmed that a few of the cytomegalovirus-associated TCR beta chains recognize cytomegalovirus antigens. The validation cohort had no HLA typing available for a later analysis, so co-occurrence within that cohort was assessed over all 130 or so repertoires. According to the authors, the approach could potentially be generalized to other disease states and immunological phenotypes. In both the original and validation cohorts, the classifier was reported to diagnose cytomegalovirus status with high specificity and sensitivity. While some public TCRs were present in many individuals, most TCR sequences turned up only very rarely across donors. The study listed 150 to 200 TCR beta chains as associated with cytomegalovirus. Subsequent analysis determined that TCRs grouped into clusters in the first cohort also showed a tendency toward co-occurrence across the 120 or so validation repertoires, and about 93% of cluster scores exceeded 0.

On this clone itself: Which antigen it targets is not known. It has no much larger one-base neighbor in the sample; base qualities were not kept.

The donors belonged to the validation cohort of over a hundred subjects, which was separate from the approximately 700-subject first cohort. Specimen: PBMCs. The chain employs TRBV19 and TRBJ2-1, and 7 junction bases match TRBD1. The TCR was taken from a woman between 18 and 29 years old in good health and CMV-seronegative. The CDR3 amino acid sequence is: CASSNQQGFEQFF. The DNA sequence reads TGTGCCAGTAGCAATCAACAGGGGTTTGAGCAGTTCTTC.